Below are 8 T cell receptor beta chains sequenced from a single sample in a study of T cells in localized non-small cell lung cancer. Repertoires were generated with immunoSEQ multiplex PCR, while TCRdb's copy carries only in-frame clones and drops some. The repertoire holds just under 20,000 clones, with 65% to 90% as singletons. The source was peripheral blood, collected before any cancer treatment. All receptors derive from a man between 40 and 70 years old with stage I lung adenocarcinoma.

This clone has only one observation. CDR3 residues: CAISEPLAYSSYNEQFF. The CDR3, as DNA: TGTGCCATCAGTGAGCCTCTAGCGTATAGCTCCTACAATGAGCAGTTCTTC. J is TRBJ2-1 and V is TRBV10-3; tentative D call: TRBD2 (6 bases). The germline gives CDR1 ENHRY, CDR2 SYGVKD. The CDR3 totals 17 residues. Trimming stripped 2 bases from V and 0 bases from J, with 14 bases between.

The V call is TRBV30, the J call TRBJ1-4; D unresolved. The germline CDR1 and CDR2 sequences are GTSNPN and SVGIG (reference sequence). V was shortened by 0 bases and J by 7 bases, with 9 bases between the two germline ends. The CDR3 is 13 amino acids. The chain's CDR3 is CAWSVGQTEKLFF. CDR3 DNA: TGTGCCTGGAGTGTAGGTCAGACTGAAAAACTGTTTTTT.

The chain joins TRBV5-6 to TRBJ1-5; the match to TRBD1 covers 8 bases. The CDR3 contains 17 residues. CDR1 SGHDT and CDR2 YYEEEE come from the germline V gene. The ends lost 3 bases at V and 0 bases at J; junction bases unmatched: 8. The CDR3 DNA sequence: TGTGCCAGCAGCTCGGGACAGGAAAGCGATAGCAATCAGCCCCAGCATTTT. Translating it yields CASSSGQESDSNQPQHF.

The chain couples TRBV6-5 to TRBJ2-5, with D possibly being TRBD1 (5 bases). Looked up from germline, CDR1 is MNHEY and CDR2 is SVGAGI. The CDR3 is made up of 13 amino acids. V was clipped by 7 bases and J by 6 bases, with 15 bases between them. In DNA form, the CDR3 reads TGTGCCAGCATCGCCATCAGGGAAAAGACCCAGTACTTC. Translation: CASIAIREKTQYF.

The rearrangement links TRBV11-1 to TRBJ2-7; D is uncertain. V lost 6 bases and J lost 6, with 15 bases in between. In germline, CDR1 is SGHAT, CDR2 FQDESV (reference sequence). This CDR3 comprises 13 residues. Here the CDR3 DNA reads TGTGCCAGCAGTCGGCTTCGCTCGGGCGAGCAGTACTTC. Translated, it gives CASSRLRSGEQYF.

This clone was found a few times. The chain is built from TRBV4-3 and TRBJ1-2; unclear D gene. The germline gives CDR1 LGHNA, CDR2 YSLEER. This CDR3 is 15 amino acids long. The V end lost 1 base, the J end lost 5 bases, and 14 bases lay between the germline ends. The CDR3 protein is CASSQGFAGGYGYTF. The CDR3 nucleotides read TGCGCCAGCAGCCAAGGTTTCGCAGGTGGATATGGCTACACCTTC.

This clone was counted a single time. The chain uses TRBV10-1 and TRBJ2-3; 14 nucleotides agree with TRBD2. Germline CDR1 reads WNHNN; CDR2 reads SYGVQD (reference sequence). The length of the CDR3 is 18 residues. J was trimmed by 2 bases and V by 0 bases; bases with no gene match: 4. CDR3 coding DNA: TGCGCCAGCAGTGAGTCTGGACTAGCGGGAGGCATCACAGATACGCAGTATTTT. The encoded protein is CASSESGLAGGITDTQYF.

J is TRBJ2-7 and V is TRBV6-6; D remains unclear. The CDR3 has 12 amino acids. Trimming took off 4 bases at V and 5 bases at J, with 9 bases between the two ends. Germline values: CDR1 MNHNY, CDR2 SVGAGI (reference sequence). The CDR3 DNA reads TGTGCCAGCAGTTTCACAACCCACGAGCAGTACTTC. Its protein is CASSFTTHEQYF.